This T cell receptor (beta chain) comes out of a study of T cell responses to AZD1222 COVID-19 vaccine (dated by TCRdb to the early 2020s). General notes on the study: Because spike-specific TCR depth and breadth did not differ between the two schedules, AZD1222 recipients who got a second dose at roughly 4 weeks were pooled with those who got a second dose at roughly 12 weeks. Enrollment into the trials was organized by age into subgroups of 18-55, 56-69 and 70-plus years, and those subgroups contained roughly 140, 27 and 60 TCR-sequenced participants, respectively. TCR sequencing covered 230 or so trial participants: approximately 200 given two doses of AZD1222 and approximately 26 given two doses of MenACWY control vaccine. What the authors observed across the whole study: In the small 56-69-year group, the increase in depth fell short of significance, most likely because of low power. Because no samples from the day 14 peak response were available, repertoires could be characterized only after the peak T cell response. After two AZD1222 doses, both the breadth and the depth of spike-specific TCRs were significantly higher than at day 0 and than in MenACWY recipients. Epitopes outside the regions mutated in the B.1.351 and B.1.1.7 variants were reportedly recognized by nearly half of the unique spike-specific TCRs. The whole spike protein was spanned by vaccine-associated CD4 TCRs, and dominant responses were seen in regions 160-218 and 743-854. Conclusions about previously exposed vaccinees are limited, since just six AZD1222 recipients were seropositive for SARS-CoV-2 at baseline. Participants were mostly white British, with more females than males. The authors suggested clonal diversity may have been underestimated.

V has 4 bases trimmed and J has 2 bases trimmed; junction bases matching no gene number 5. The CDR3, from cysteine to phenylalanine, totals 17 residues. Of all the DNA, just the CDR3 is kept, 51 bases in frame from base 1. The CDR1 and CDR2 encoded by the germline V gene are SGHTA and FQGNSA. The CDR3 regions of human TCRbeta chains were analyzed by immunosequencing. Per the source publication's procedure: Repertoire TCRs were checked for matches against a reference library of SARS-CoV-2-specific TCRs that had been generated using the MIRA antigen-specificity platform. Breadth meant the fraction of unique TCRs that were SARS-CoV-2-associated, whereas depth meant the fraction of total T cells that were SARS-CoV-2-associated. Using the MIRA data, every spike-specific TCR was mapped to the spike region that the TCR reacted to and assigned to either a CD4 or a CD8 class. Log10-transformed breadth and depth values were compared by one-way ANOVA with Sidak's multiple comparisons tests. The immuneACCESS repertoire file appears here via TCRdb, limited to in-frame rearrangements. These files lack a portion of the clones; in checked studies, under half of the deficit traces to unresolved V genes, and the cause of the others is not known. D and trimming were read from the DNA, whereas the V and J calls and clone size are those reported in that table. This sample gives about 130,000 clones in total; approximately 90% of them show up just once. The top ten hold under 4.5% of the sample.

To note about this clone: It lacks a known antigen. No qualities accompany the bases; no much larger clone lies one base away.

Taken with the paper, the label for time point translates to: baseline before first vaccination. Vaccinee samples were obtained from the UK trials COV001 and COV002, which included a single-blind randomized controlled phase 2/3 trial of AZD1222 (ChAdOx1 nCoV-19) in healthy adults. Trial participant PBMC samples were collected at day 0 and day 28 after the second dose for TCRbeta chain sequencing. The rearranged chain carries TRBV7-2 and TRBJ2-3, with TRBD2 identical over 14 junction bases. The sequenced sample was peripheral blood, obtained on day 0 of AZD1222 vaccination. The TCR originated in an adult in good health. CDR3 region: CASSSRTSGGITDTQYF. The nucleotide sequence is TGTGCCAGCAGCTCGCGGACTAGCGGGGGGATCACAGATACGCAGTATTTT.